This T cell receptor (beta chain) was captured by sequencing in a study of cytotoxic CD8 clonotypes in ibrutinib-treated CLL. This clone was counted many times. Between the trimmed V and J ends, which lost 3 bases and 4 bases, there was a span of 10 bases. CDR3 length equals 14 residues. Germline loops: CDR1 SEHNR, CDR2 FQNEAQ (reference sequence). TCRdb keeps only in-frame clones here, not all; method: immunoSEQ multiplex PCR. The table has more than 200,000 clones, roughly 70% seen once. This specimen consisted of PBMCs, obtained after 24 months of ibrutinib treatment. The TCR comes from a human donor with chronic lymphocytic leukemia. J is TRBJ1-5 and V is TRBV7-9; D uncertain. The CDR3: CASSLLGGNQPQHF. The CDR3 nucleotides read TGTGCCAGCAGCTTGCTTGGAGGGAATCAGCCCCAGCATTTT.